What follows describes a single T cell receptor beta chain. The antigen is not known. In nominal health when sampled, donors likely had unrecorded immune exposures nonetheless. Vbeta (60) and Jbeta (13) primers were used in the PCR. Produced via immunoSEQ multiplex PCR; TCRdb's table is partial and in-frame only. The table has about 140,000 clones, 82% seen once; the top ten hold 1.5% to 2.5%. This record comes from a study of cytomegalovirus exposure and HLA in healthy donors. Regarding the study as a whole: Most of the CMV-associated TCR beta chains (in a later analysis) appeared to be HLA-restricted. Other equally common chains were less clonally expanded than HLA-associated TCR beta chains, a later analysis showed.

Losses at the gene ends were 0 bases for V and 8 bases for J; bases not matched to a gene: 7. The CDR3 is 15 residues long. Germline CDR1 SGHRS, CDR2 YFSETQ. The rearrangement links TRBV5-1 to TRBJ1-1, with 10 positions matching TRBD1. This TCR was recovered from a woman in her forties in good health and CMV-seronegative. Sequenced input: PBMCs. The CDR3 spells CASSLAVDRGREAFF. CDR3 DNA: TGCGCCAGCAGCTTGGCCGTAGACAGGGGGCGGGAAGCTTTCTTT.